The 13 T cell receptor beta chains reported below all come from one sample, sequenced in a study of CD8 T cells in ankylosing spondylitis. These TCRs' antigens remain unknown. Study-level results: What seemed typical of ankylosing spondylitis blood was a TCR beta motif built from roughly eight highly homologous variants.

One entry per CDR3 protein results from TCRdb running MiXCR on the 5' RACE reads. The profile covers a few hundred thousand distinct CDR3 sequences, with under 8.5% appearing a single time and more than 12% taken by the ten largest. The sample was blood, either unsorted or a sorted T cell fraction (not recorded which). These receptors all stem from a male donor with ankylosing spondylitis.

This clonotype was counted between two and nine times. V gene TRBV4-1 combines with J gene TRBJ2-3, with 7 positions matching TRBD1. Germline-derived CDR1 and CDR2 are MGHRA and YSYEKL. Losses at the gene ends were 5 bases for V and 2 bases for J; bases not matched to a gene: 10. The CDR3 is made up of 16 amino acids. The CDR3 sequence: CASSSLRQGPTDTQYF. The CDR3 DNA sequence: TGCGCCAGCAGCTCTCTTCGACAGGGCCCCACAGATACGCAGTATTTT.

V and J are TRBV6-5 and TRBJ2-7; TRBD2 matches 8 bases. The V and J ends lost 0 bases and 2 bases, in that order; junction bases with no gene match: 6. Germline assignment: CDR1 MNHEY and CDR2 SVGAGI. There are 16 residues in the CDR3. The CDR3 reads CASSYSMVAGTYEQYF. Written as DNA, the CDR3 is TGTGCCAGCAGTTACTCGATGGTAGCGGGGACCTACGAGCAGTACTTC.

This clonotype has at least ten counts. The chain is built from TRBV5-1 and TRBJ2-1; 8 bases match TRBD2. The germline CDR1 and CDR2 sequences are SGHRS and YFSETQ. This CDR3 region has 15 residues. Germline trimming cut 4 bases from V and 0 bases from J; bases unmatched to any gene: 3. The CDR3 region has the DNA TGCGCCAGCAGCGTAAGCGGGAGCTCCTACAATGAGCAGTTCTTC. As protein: CASSVSGSSYNEQFF.

This clonotype was detected many times. This chain uses TRBV9 with TRBJ2-3, with a weak D call TRBD2 (6 bases). CDR1 is SGDLS and CDR2 is YYNGEE in the germline V gene. The CDR3 length is 16 residues. Trimming stripped 2 bases from V and 1 base from J, with 14 bases between. For the CDR3, the DNA is TGTGCCAGCAGCGTTATCCGGGACTCTGGCACAGATACGCAGTATTTT. It specifies CASSVIRDSGTDTQYF.

This clonotype was detected only a few times. The chain combines TRBV11-1 with TRBJ2-3, with D perhaps matching TRBD1 (5 bases). The CDR3 is 19 residues long. Between the trimmed V and J ends, which lost 1 base and 2 bases, there was a span of 22 bases. Germline assignment: CDR1 SGHAT and CDR2 FQDESV (reference sequence). CDR3 sequence (DNA): TGTGCCAGCAGCTTAGACAGGATTAAATGGGGTTATGACACAGATACGCAGTATTTT. This translates into CASSLDRIKWGYDTDTQYF.

A few counts support this clonotype. The chain links TRBV7-9 to TRBJ2-1, with D possibly matching TRBD1 (5 bases). This CDR3 contains 12 residues. Per germline, CDR1 SEHNR and CDR2 FQNEAQ (reference sequence). Trimming cost V 1 base and J 15 bases, with 13 bases left between them. The CDR3 DNA is TGTGCCAGCAGCTTAGGTCCAGGGCTCCGGTTCTTC. Translating it yields CASSLGPGLRFF.

The gene calls are TRBV5-1 and TRBJ2-2, with 7 bases identical to TRBD2. Trimming took 3 bases from V and 4 from J; bases not matched to a gene: 6. CDR3 length equals 15 residues. Per the germline V gene, CDR1 is SGHRS and CDR2 is YFSETQ. This CDR3 is CASSSTSRVTGELFF. DNA of the CDR3: TGCGCCAGCAGCTCGACTAGCCGGGTCACCGGGGAGCTGTTTTTT.

This clonotype was found many times. The rearrangement uses TRBV4-3 and TRBJ2-1; TRBD1 matches at 9 bases. The CDR3 consists of 23 residues. V shed 1 base, J shed 0 bases, and the junction held 22 bases outside the gene matches. Germline values: CDR1 LGHNA, CDR2 YSLEER. CDR3 sequence (DNA): TGCGCCAGCAGCCAAGGAAATGCGTGGGGACAGGGCCTACTTATGAGCTCCTACAATGAGCAGTTCTTC. Protein sequence: CASSQGNAWGQGLLMSSYNEQFF.

This clonotype was counted only a few times. This sequence joins TRBV28 and TRBJ2-2, with TRBD1 identical over 7 bases. V was pared by 2 bases and J by 6 bases, with 3 bases of the junction left unmatched. The CDR3 contains 14 residues. Germline lookup yields CDR1 MDHEN and CDR2 SYDVKM. CDR3 sequence: CASSLPQGAGELFF. For the CDR3, the DNA is TGTGCCAGCAGTTTACCGCAGGGGGCCGGGGAGCTGTTTTTT.

The V gene is TRBV27, the J gene TRBJ2-7; TRBD1 agrees at 9 bases. CDR1 and CDR2 from the germline V gene are MNHEY and SMNVEV (reference sequence). This CDR3 has 12 residues. V was clipped by 6 bases and J by 6 bases; unmatched bases: 3. The CDR3 DNA follows: TGTGCCAGCAGCCGGACAGGGGTCGAGCAGTACTTC. This codes for CASSRTGVEQYF.

This clonotype was found many times. The chain employs TRBV20-1 and TRBJ1-3; D is undetermined. Germline V gives CDR1 DFQATT, CDR2 SNEGSKA (reference sequence). The CDR3 sequence is 17 residues long. With 0 bases removed from V and 0 bases from J, the gap between germline ends came to 15 bases. The CDR3, as DNA: TGCAGTGCTAGAGAGGGAGAAAAGGTGGTCTCTGGAAACACCATATATTTT. This translates into CSAREGEKVVSGNTIYF.

This clonotype was recorded at least ten times. V and J are TRBV7-9 and TRBJ1-4; D may be TRBD1 (6 bases). Per the germline V gene, CDR1 is SEHNR and CDR2 is FQNEAQ (reference sequence). CDR3 length equals 16 residues. Trimming removed 5 bases from V and 4 bases from J, with 17 bases in between. CDR3 nucleotide sequence: TGTGCCAGCAGCCTGATCCGGGGGGCTGATAATGAAAAACTGTTTTTT. Translating gives CASSLIRGADNEKLFF.

This clonotype was seen ten or more times. The genes are TRBV2 and TRBJ2-7, with TRBD1 identical over 10 bases. The length of the CDR3 is 13 residues. Germline V gives CDR1 SNHLY, CDR2 FYNNEI. V gave up 8 bases and J gave up 4 bases; unmatched junction bases: 5. The CDR3 spells CASQTGGRYEQYF. CDR3 coding DNA: TGTGCCAGCCAGACAGGGGGCAGGTACGAGCAGTACTTC.